Shown below are 2 T cell receptor beta chains from a single sample sequenced in a study of shared clonotypes between healthy human individuals. Assay: immunoSEQ multiplex PCR; the TCRdb copy retains only in-frame clones and omits some. The table records approximately 1.1 million clones, around 78% of them present only once. Sample: memory CD4+ T cells from PBMCs. Subset: CD45RA-negative fraction. These receptor sequences come from a man aged 18 to 30 in good health. Some clones in this sample may be carry-over from other donors' samples.

Of note for this clone: Additional DNA sequences in this sample encode the identical CDR3. The chain couples TRBV5-1 to TRBJ1-1, with 9 bases that match TRBD1. This CDR3 has 14 amino acids. Per germline, CDR1 SGHRS and CDR2 YFSETQ. Losses at the gene ends were 3 bases for V and 5 bases for J; bases not matched to a gene: 5. Here the CDR3 DNA reads TGCGCCAGCAGCTCGGGACAGGGAGGGACTGAAGCTTTCTTT. Translating gives CASSSGQGGTEAFF.

With regard to this clone: The identical CDR3 is also encoded by other nucleotide sequences in the sample. The chain is built from TRBV9 and TRBJ2-3, with D uncertain. With 0 bases removed from V and 1 base from J, the gap between germline ends came to 6 bases. CDR1 is SGDLS, CDR2 YYNGEE, per germline. The length of the CDR3 is 14 residues. The CDR3 DNA reads TGTGCCAGCAGCGTAGAAGGTCGCACAGATACGCAGTATTTT. Translation gives CASSVEGRTDTQYF.